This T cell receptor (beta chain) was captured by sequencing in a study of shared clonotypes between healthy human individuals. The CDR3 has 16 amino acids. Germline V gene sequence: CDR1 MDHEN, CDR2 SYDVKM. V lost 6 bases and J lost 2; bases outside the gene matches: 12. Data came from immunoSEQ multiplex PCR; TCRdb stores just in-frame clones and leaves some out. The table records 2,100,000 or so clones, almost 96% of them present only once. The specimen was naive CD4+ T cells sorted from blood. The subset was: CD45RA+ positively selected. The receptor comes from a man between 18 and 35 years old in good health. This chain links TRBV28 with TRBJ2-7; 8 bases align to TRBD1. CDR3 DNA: TGTGCCAGCAGGGCTTACGGACAGGGTGGAACCTACGAGCAGTACTTC. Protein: CASRAYGQGGTYEQYF.